A single sample gave rise to the 31 T cell receptor beta chains below, sequenced in a study of shared clonotypes between healthy human individuals. Libraries were prepared by immunoSEQ multiplex PCR; TCRdb keeps only in-frame clonotypes and omits some of them. The data hold some 530,000 clones, with 78% observed a single time. The sample taken for sequencing was PBMCs. These receptor sequences come from a woman in her thirties or forties in good health. Some clones in this sample may be carry-over from other donors' samples.

A note on this clone: One end of the junction fails to match germline, which may point to a read error. This chain joins TRBV7-7 and TRBJ2-2; D not certain. Germline CDR1 and CDR2: SSHAT and FNYEAQ (reference sequence). The CDR3 runs to 14 residues. The CDR3 sequence: CASSSRVDTGELFF. The DNA of the CDR3 is TGTGCTAGCAGCTCCCGGGTAGACACCGGGGAGCTGTTTTTT.

This chain uses TRBV7-9 with TRBJ1-2; weak D call: TRBD1 (5 bases). V was shortened by 0 bases and J by 7 bases, with 18 bases between the two germline ends. Germline lookup yields CDR1 SEHNR and CDR2 FQNEAQ (reference sequence). CDR3 length: 16 amino acids. The CDR3 sequence: CASSLAADSPVGGYTF. The DNA of the CDR3 is TGTGCCAGCAGCTTAGCGGCTGACAGTCCGGTTGGTGGCTACACCTTC.

J is TRBJ1-3 and V is TRBV6-6, with a weak D call TRBD1 (6 bases). The CDR3 contains 14 residues. In germline, CDR1 is MNHNY, CDR2 SVGAGI (reference sequence). The V end was cut by 4 bases, the J end by 0 bases, with 7 bases between. The chain's CDR3 is CASSSGVSGNTIYF. The CDR3 DNA is TGTGCCAGCAGTTCAGGGGTCTCTGGAAACACCATATATTTT.

This chain connects TRBV6-1 to TRBJ1-1, with 8 positions matching TRBD1. Trimming at V came to 6 bases and at J to 6 bases, leaving 3 bases not matched to a gene. The germline CDR1 and CDR2 sequences are MNHNS and SASEGT. The CDR3 totals 12 residues. The CDR3: CASRDRVPEAFF. The CDR3 nucleotides read TGTGCCAGCAGGGACAGGGTACCTGAAGCTTTCTTT.

Regarding this clone: A read error likely explains this, since a far larger clone differs by one base. The chain has TRBV18 and TRBJ1-1; a possible D gene is TRBD1 (6 bases). This CDR3 comprises 18 residues. CDR1 and CDR2 from the germline V gene are KGHSH and LQKENI. Trimming removed 7 bases from V and 1 base from J, with 25 bases in between. The CDR3 DNA sequence: TGTGCCAGCTTACCCTCCGGGGGGCCCGAGGGACCGAACACTGAAGCTTTCTTT. Translated: CASLPSGGPEGPNTEAFF.

The rearrangement uses TRBV7-2 and TRBJ2-1; D is unclear. Per germline, CDR1 SGHTA and CDR2 FQGNSA. This CDR3 has 17 amino acids. V shed 2 bases and J shed 8 bases, with 22 bases lying between them. CDR3 in DNA: TGTGCCAGCAGCTTAATTCTCGGACCTGTCTCCTCCGATGAGCAGTTCTTC. This sequence encodes CASSLILGPVSSDEQFF.

The chain carries TRBV18 and TRBJ1-4; no definite D call. Germline V gene data show CDR1 as KGHSH and CDR2 as LQKENI. V was trimmed by 1 base and J by 2 bases, leaving 8 bases between them. CDR3 length equals 15 residues. This CDR3 is CASSPQGYTNEKLFF. The CDR3 DNA follows: TGTGCCAGCTCACCACAGGGCTACACTAATGAAAAACTGTTTTTT. Full variable domain (missing parts from reference TRBV18 and TRBJ1-4): NAGVMQNPRHLVRRRGQEARLRCSPMKGHSHVYWYRQLPEEGLKFMVYLQKENIIDESGMPKERFSAEFPKEGPSILRIQQVVRGDSAAYFCASSPQGYTNEKLFFGSGTQLSVL.

This clone was found many times. The chain joins TRBV7-8 to TRBJ1-5; D not certain. CDR1 and CDR2 from the germline V gene are SGHVS and FQNEAQ. This CDR3 contains 14 residues. V was pared by 3 bases and J by 4 bases, with 10 bases between. The DNA for the CDR3 is TGTGCCAGCAGCTTCGGCGGACGAAATCAGCCCCAGCATTTT. Translation gives CASSFGGRNQPQHF.

This clone was seen a handful of times. The chain is built from TRBV27 and TRBJ2-7; D could derive from TRBD1 or TRBD2 (5 bases each). CDR1 and CDR2 from the germline V gene are MNHEY and SMNVEV (reference sequence). The V gene lost 5 bases and the J gene lost 3 bases, with 5 bases spanning the gap. The CDR3 runs to 11 residues. As DNA, the CDR3 is TGTGCCAGCAGTGGGGGCTACGAGCAGTACTTC. Translating gives CASSGGYEQYF.

This clone was seen a handful of times. This chain links TRBV4-2 with TRBJ2-6, with TRBD1 as a possible D gene (6 bases). Trimming removed 0 bases from V and 0 bases from J, with 12 bases in between. Germline V lookup: CDR1 LGHNA, CDR2 YNFKEQ. This CDR3 is built from 18 residues. The CDR3 loop reads CASSQDLGQVSGANVLTF. The CDR3 region has the DNA TGTGCCAGCAGCCAAGATTTGGGACAAGTCTCTGGGGCCAACGTCCTGACTTTC.

This clone was picked up one time. This sequence joins TRBV2 and TRBJ2-5; TRBD2 matches 10 bases. Germline V lookup: CDR1 SNHLY, CDR2 FYNNEI. The CDR3 runs 14 residues. V trimming: 8 bases; J trimming: 5 bases; junction bases outside the gene matches: 8. The CDR3 bases are TGTGCCAGCGACGAGCGGGAGGGCCGGGAGACCCAGTACTTC. Translating it yields CASDEREGRETQYF.

With regard to this clone: Compared with germline, one end of the junction differs, possibly owing to a read error. The chain is built from TRBV28 and TRBJ1-4; TRBD1 matches at 9 bases. The CDR3 has 17 amino acids. Germline V CDR1 and CDR2: MDHEN, SYDVKM. CDR3 sequence: CASNPGQGVRANEELFF. DNA for the CDR3: TGTGCCAGCAACCCGGGACAGGGAGTCAGGGCTAATGAAGAACTGTTTTTT.

The V call is TRBV7-9, the J call TRBJ1-2; D unresolved. Germline V gives CDR1 SEHNR, CDR2 FQNEAQ (reference sequence). This CDR3 is 14 amino acids long. Trimming removed 0 bases from V and 6 bases from J, with 11 bases in between. CDR3 sequence reads: CASSLANGWNGYTF. The CDR3 nucleotides are TGTGCCAGCAGCTTAGCGAATGGTTGGAATGGCTACACCTTC. Full variable domain (missing parts from reference TRBV7-9 and TRBJ1-2): DTGVSQNPRHKITKRGQNVTFRCDPISEHNRLYWYRQTLGQGPEFLTYFQNEAQLEKSRLLSDRFSAERPKGSFSTLEIQRTEQGDSAMYLCASSLANGWNGYTFGSGTRLTVV.

The rearrangement uses TRBV10-3 and TRBJ1-2; D unclear. The CDR3 extends over 13 amino acids. V was pared by 2 bases and J by 7 bases, with 11 bases between. CDR1 and CDR2 (germline): ENHRY, SYGVKD. The CDR3 region is CAISEPKRPGYTF. The CDR3 bases are TGTGCCATCAGTGAGCCCAAACGCCCTGGCTACACCTTC.

This clone was seen a single time. The chain employs TRBV2 and TRBJ1-5; 9 bases line up with TRBD1. This CDR3 spans 15 amino acids. J lost 6 bases, V lost 3 bases, and 6 bases had no gene match. CDR1 is SNHLY, CDR2 FYNNEI, per germline. This chain's CDR3 is CASSEDRGEAQPQHF. The CDR3 DNA follows: TGTGCCAGCAGTGAGGACAGGGGCGAGGCTCAGCCCCAGCATTTT. Variable domain in full (rest from reference TRBV2 and TRBJ1-5): EPEVTQTPSHQVTQMGQEVILRCVPISNHLYFYWYRQILGQKVEFLVSFYNNEISEKSEIFDDQFSVERPDGSNFTLKIRSTKLEDSAMYFCASSEDRGEAQPQHFGDGTRLSIL.

This chain uses TRBV5-6 with TRBJ1-2; D ambiguous. The CDR3 is 15 residues long. Germline V lookup: CDR1 SGHDT, CDR2 YYEEEE. Trimming pared 1 base from V and 2 bases from J, leaving 12 bases between. CDR3 protein: CASSLTGLVNYGYTF. The CDR3, as DNA: TGTGCCAGCAGCTTGACTGGGCTCGTGAACTATGGCTACACCTTC.

This clone was seen a few times. The chain recombines TRBV19 with TRBJ1-1, with D unclear. Trimming took off 1 base at V and 0 bases at J, with 9 bases between the two ends. Looked up from germline, CDR1 is LNHDA and CDR2 is SQIVND (reference sequence). The CDR3 extends over 15 amino acids. The CDR3 DNA sequence: TGTGCCAGTAGTATAGGGACTCGGATGAACACTGAAGCTTTCTTT. Translated, it gives CASSIGTRMNTEAFF.

In the case of this clone: A far larger clone lies a single base away; this is likely a read error. Other nucleotide sequences in the sample specify the same CDR3. This sequence joins TRBV5-1 and TRBJ2-7; the match to TRBD2 covers 11 bases. In germline, CDR1 is SGHRS, CDR2 YFSETQ. The CDR3 loop spans 16 amino acids. The J segment lost 5 bases and the V segment lost 1 base, leaving 8 bases of the junction unmatched. CDR3 in DNA: TGCGCCAGCAGCTTGACATTAGCGGGAGGGCCAAACGAGCAGTACTTC. Amino acids: CASSLTLAGGPNEQYF.

This clone was seen more than once but under ten times. V is TRBV20-1 and J is TRBJ2-3; D is undetermined. The germline V gene encodes CDR1 DFQATT and CDR2 SNEGSKA (reference sequence). Trimming took 6 bases from V and 7 from J, leaving 11 bases between them. The CDR3 is 11 residues long. The chain's CDR3 is CSAQTGHTQYF. The CDR3 coding sequence is TGCAGTGCGCAGACGGGCCATACGCAGTATTTT.

This clone appeared once. The rearrangement links TRBV7-6 to TRBJ2-1, with D possibly being TRBD2 (5 bases). CDR1 SGHVS and CDR2 FNYEAQ come from the germline V gene. The V end lost 3 bases, the J end lost 8 bases, and 14 bases lay between the germline ends. CDR3 length: 14 amino acids. The chain's CDR3 is CASSLDPSSDEQFF. Here the CDR3 DNA reads TGTGCCAGCAGCTTGGACCCTAGCAGCGATGAGCAGTTCTTC. Based on the CDR3 plus reference TRBV7-6 and TRBJ2-1, the full variable domain is GAGVSQSPRYKVTKRGQDVALRCDPISGHVSLYWYRQALGQGPEFLTYFNYEAQQDKSGLPNDRFSAERPEGSISTLTIQRTEQRDSAMYRCASSLDPSSDEQFFGPGTRLTVL.

This clone was detected once. V usage is TRBV7-3 and J usage is TRBJ2-2, with D perhaps being TRBD1 or TRBD2 (5 bases each). The CDR3 totals 14 residues. Germline V lookup: CDR1 SGHTA, CDR2 FQGTGA. V shed 3 bases and J shed 6 bases, with 11 bases lying between them. The DNA for the CDR3 is TGTGCCAGCAGCTTGGGACGACTTGCCGGGGAGCTGTTTTTT. Encoded protein: CASSLGRLAGELFF.

This clone was observed a few times. The chain couples TRBV7-8 to TRBJ2-1; 7 bases align to TRBD2. With V trimmed by 7 bases and J by 4 bases, 13 bases remained unmatched. Germline CDR1 is SGHVS and CDR2 is FQNEAQ. This CDR3 contains 16 residues. CDR3 amino acids: CASIPRSGTIYNEQFF. The CDR3 DNA reads as TGTGCCAGCATCCCACGGTCTGGGACTATATACAATGAGCAGTTCTTC. Filled out from reference TRBV7-8 and TRBJ2-1, the complete variable domain reads GAGVSQSPRYKVAKRGQDVALRCDPISGHVSLFWYQQALGQGPEFLTYFQNEAQLDKSGLPSDRFFAERPEGSVSTLKIQRTQQEDSAVYLCASIPRSGTIYNEQFFGPGTRLTVL.

The chain employs TRBV4-2 and TRBJ2-5; 10 bases fit TRBD2. Germline CDR1 and CDR2: LGHNA and YNFKEQ. Losses at the gene ends were 1 base for V and 5 bases for J; bases not matched to a gene: 7. The CDR3 extends over 16 amino acids. CDR3 nucleotide sequence: TGTGCCAGCAGCCAAGGGCTAGCGGGAGTGAGTGAGACCCAGTACTTC. Its protein product is CASSQGLAGVSETQYF.

This chain uses TRBV5-6 with TRBJ2-5; D unresolved. Trimming took 0 bases from V and 7 from J, leaving 10 bases between them. Germline lookup yields CDR1 SGHDT and CDR2 YYEEEE. This CDR3 comprises 13 residues. The CDR3 spells CASSLGRAWTQYF. As DNA, the CDR3 is TGTGCCAGCAGCTTGGGACGGGCTTGGACCCAGTACTTC. The variable domain in full, completed from reference TRBV5-6 and TRBJ2-5, reads DAGVTQSPTHLIKTRGQQVTLRCSPKSGHDTVSWYQQALGQGPQFIFQYYEEEERQRGNFPDRFSGHQFPNYSSELNVNALLLGDSALYLCASSLGRAWTQYFGPGTRLLVL.

The chain employs TRBV2 and TRBJ1-3; D not resolved. Germline CDR1 SNHLY, CDR2 FYNNEI. The CDR3 runs 12 residues. V lost 5 bases and J lost 4, with 6 bases in between. CDR3 region: CASSPQGNTIYF. The CDR3 DNA reads as TGTGCCAGCAGTCCGCAGGGAAACACCATATATTTT.

Only one count was recorded for this clone. This chain links TRBV19 with TRBJ2-7; 7 bases agree with TRBD1. Germline values: CDR1 LNHDA, CDR2 SQIVND (reference sequence). The CDR3 is 15 amino acids. V shed 6 bases, J shed 2 bases, and the junction held 10 bases outside the gene matches. This chain's CDR3 is CASRKTGKGTYEQYF. The CDR3 nucleotides read TGTGCCAGTAGGAAGACAGGGAAGGGGACCTACGAGCAGTACTTC.

This clone was seen once. V and J are TRBV27 and TRBJ1-2; 8 nucleotides align to TRBD1. The CDR3 sequence is 16 residues long. Germline CDR1 is MNHEY and CDR2 is SMNVEV (reference sequence). The V gene end was trimmed by 4 bases and the J gene end by 4 bases; junction bases not matched to a gene: 11. The CDR3 protein is CASSSLWDRTFYGYTF. The CDR3 DNA reads TGTGCCAGCAGTTCCCTGTGGGACAGGACCTTCTATGGCTACACCTTC.

This clone was picked up one time. A much larger clone is a single base away; this may be a read error. Other nucleotide sequences in the sample specify the same CDR3. The chain has TRBV27 and TRBJ1-5; no reliable D call. The V end was cut by 5 bases, the J end by 3 bases, with 14 bases between. The germline gives CDR1 MNHEY, CDR2 SMNVEV (reference sequence). The CDR3 length is 15 residues. The CDR3 region is CASSVSDGNNQPQHF. The CDR3 DNA is TGTGCCAGCAGTGTCTCGGATGGGAACAATCAGCCCCAGCATTTT.

This clone was detected ten times or more. The identical CDR3 is also encoded by other nucleotide sequences in the sample. The genes are TRBV28 and TRBJ2-6; no firm D call. With 5 bases removed from V and 5 bases from J, the gap between germline ends came to 10 bases. This CDR3 has 14 residues. Germline V gene lookup returns CDR1 MDHEN and CDR2 SYDVKM. This CDR3 is CASSPLRRANVLTF. The CDR3 bases are TGTGCCAGCAGTCCTCTCCGAAGGGCCAACGTCCTGACTTTC.

V usage is TRBV29-1 and J usage is TRBJ1-1; D ambiguous. Germline V gene data show CDR1 as SQVTM and CDR2 as ANQGSEA. Trimming cost V 5 bases and J 8 bases, with 12 bases left between them. The CDR3 spans 11 residues. CDR3 nucleotide sequence: TGCAGCGTTAGGGAGAATGGGGAAGCTTTCTTT. It yields the protein CSVRENGEAFF.

J is TRBJ2-2 and V is TRBV7-3; 8 nucleotides align to TRBD1. V lost 1 base to trimming and J lost 1 base; unmatched junction nucleotides: 5. The CDR3 spans 17 residues. Germline V gene sequence: CDR1 SGHTA, CDR2 FQGTGA. The chain's CDR3 is CASSLRGGTGNTGELFF. The CDR3 bases are TGTGCCAGCAGCTTAAGGGGCGGGACAGGGAACACCGGGGAGCTGTTTTTT.